Many counts were recorded for the clone carrying this TCR beta chain. Its specificity is unknown. TCRdb analysed the reads with MiXCR anew, one entry per CDR3 protein. Here the sample spans almost 550,000 distinct CDR3 sequences, approximately 15% being singletons. CDR3 length equals 15 residues. Trimming cost V 3 bases and J 4 bases, with 13 bases left between them. Per germline, CDR1 WSHSY and CDR2 SAAADI. The data originate from a study of T cell repertoires in cytomegalovirus infection. About the study: CMV infection and matching HLA type were both indicated by public TCR beta signatures.

Study findings and constraints: Within the response measured ex vivo, HLA-C-restricted CMV-specific TCR beta clonotypes were dominant. Pooled public TCR beta family frequency picked out CMV carriers with the relevant HLA.

J is TRBJ1-3 and V is TRBV10-2, with D perhaps TRBD1 (6 bases). Input material: CD8+ T cells from PBMCs. This clonotype was obtained from a human donor in good health (CMV status not recorded). Some clones in this sample may be carry-over from other donors' samples. The CDR3 protein is CASSDGQREGNTIYF. CDR3 DNA: TGCGCCAGCAGTGACGGACAGCGGGAGGGAAACACCATATATTTT.